This T cell receptor beta chain derives from a study of blood T cell repertoires in COVID-19. About the research overall: Donors in the United States, Italy and Spain gave samples during acute or convalescent COVID-19. T cells, B-cell-depleted T cells, or PBMCs provided the cDNA or gDNA that served as material.

In the original workflow: By means of reference gene primer amplification, nucleated cell counts were estimated. Sequencing used immunoSEQ multiplex PCR; TCRdb keeps in-frame clones, though not all of them. The V and J calls and clone size were taken over from that table, and D and trimming were inferred from the DNA. The sample gives roughly 100,000 clones, over 75% of which show up once; roughly 15% is in the top ten. V lost 7 bases, J lost 0 bases, and 13 bases lay in between. The CDR3 loop spans 15 amino acids. In germline, CDR1 is LNHDA, CDR2 SQIVND (reference sequence). Sequencing input: peripheral blood. V is TRBV19 and J is TRBJ1-5; a weak D match, TRBD1 (5 bases). This clonotype was obtained from a woman at least 80 years old with active or convalescent COVID-19. In DNA form, the CDR3 reads TGTGCCAGTACATGGACACCGTATAGCAATCAGCCCCAGCATTTT. Translation: CASTWTPYSNQPQHF. Together with reference TRBV19 and TRBJ1-5, the CDR3 gives the full variable domain: DGGITQSPKYLFRKEGQNVTLSCEQNLNHDAMYWYRQDPGQGLRLIYYSQIVNDFQKGDIAEGYSVSREKKESFPLTVTSAQKNPTAFYLCASTWTPYSNQPQHFGDGTRLSIL.